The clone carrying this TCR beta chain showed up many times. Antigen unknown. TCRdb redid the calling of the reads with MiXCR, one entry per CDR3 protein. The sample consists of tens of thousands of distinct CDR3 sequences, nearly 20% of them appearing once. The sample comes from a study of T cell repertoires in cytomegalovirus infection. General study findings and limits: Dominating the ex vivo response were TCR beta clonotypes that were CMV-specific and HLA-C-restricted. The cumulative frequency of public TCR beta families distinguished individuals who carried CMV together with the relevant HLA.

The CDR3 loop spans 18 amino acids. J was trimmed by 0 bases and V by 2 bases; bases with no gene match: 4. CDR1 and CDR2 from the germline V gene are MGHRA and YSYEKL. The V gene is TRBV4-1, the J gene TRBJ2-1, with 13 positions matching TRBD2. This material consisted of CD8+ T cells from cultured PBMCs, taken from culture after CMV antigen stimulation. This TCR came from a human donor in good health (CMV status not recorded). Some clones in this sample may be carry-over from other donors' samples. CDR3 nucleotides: TGCGCCAGCAGCCAAACCGGGACTAGCGGGGACTCCTACAATGAGCAGTTCTTC. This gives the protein CASSQTGTSGDSYNEQFF.